The clone carrying this T cell receptor (beta chain) was recorded many times. As yet, its antigen is unknown. Making use of molecular barcodes, quantitative 5'-RACE generated TCR beta libraries. TCRdb redid the calling of the 5' RACE reads with MiXCR, one entry per CDR3 protein. The sample lists 450,000 to 550,000 distinct CDR3 sequences, less than 6% occurring once. This sample is part of a study of CD8 T cells in ankylosing spondylitis. Study conclusions and caveats: Seemingly distinctive of ankylosing spondylitis blood was a TCR beta motif formed by eight highly homologous variants.

This TCR derives from a male donor with ankylosing spondylitis. The source material was blood, either unsorted or a sorted T cell fraction (not recorded which).

The CDR3 nucleotides are TGCGCCAGCAGGGGGGCATCGAACACCGGGGAGCTGTTTTTT. Translation gives CASRGASNTGELFF. The chain carries TRBV5-1 and TRBJ2-2, with D tentatively TRBD1 (6 bases). CDR1 is SGHRS, CDR2 YFSETQ, per germline. Trimming stripped 5 bases from V and 0 bases from J, with 8 bases between. This CDR3 region has 14 residues.